One sample yielded the 28 T cell receptor beta chains listed below, sequenced in a study of cytotoxic CD8 clonotypes in ibrutinib-treated CLL. The method was immunoSEQ multiplex PCR; TCRdb's version includes in-frame clones alone and lacks a portion of them. The sample contains 200,000 to 250,000 clones, roughly 77% of which appear only once. The material was PBMCs, obtained after 12 months of ibrutinib treatment. The receptor source for this set is a human donor with chronic lymphocytic leukemia.

The chain joins TRBV18 to TRBJ2-1; D is unclear. There are 14 residues in the CDR3. Between the trimmed V and J ends, which lost 6 bases and 2 bases, there was a span of 11 bases. Germline loops: CDR1 KGHSH, CDR2 LQKENI. CDR3 protein: CASSPRAAYNEQFF. DNA for the CDR3: TGTGCCAGCTCCCCTAGGGCGGCCTACAATGAGCAGTTCTTC.

This chain links TRBV30 with TRBJ2-7, with D tentatively TRBD1 (5 bases). The CDR3 runs to 14 residues. Trimming took 2 bases from V and 4 from J, leaving 15 bases between them. Germline-derived CDR1 and CDR2 are GTSNPN and SVGIG (reference sequence). The CDR3 DNA sequence: TGTGCCTGGAGTCCCAACGACCGACAGTACGAGCAGTACTTC. Translated, it gives CAWSPNDRQYEQYF.

This clone appeared a few times. V gene TRBV29-1 combines with J gene TRBJ2-6, with D perhaps matching TRBD1 (6 bases). The CDR3 length is 15 residues. V was shortened by 6 bases and J by 1 base, with 13 bases between the two germline ends. The germline CDR1 and CDR2 sequences are SQVTM and ANQGSEA. In DNA, the CDR3 is TGCAGCGTGAAAGAGCAGGGGTCTGGGGCCAACGTCCTGACTTTC. This gives the protein CSVKEQGSGANVLTF.

This clone was counted a few times. The chain links TRBV27 to TRBJ2-2; the D is unclear. Germline V CDR1 and CDR2: MNHEY, SMNVEV (reference sequence). V lost 1 base and J lost 1, with 4 bases in between. The CDR3 is made up of 14 amino acids. The CDR3 coding sequence is TGTGCCAGCAGTTTATGGGTGAACACCGGGGAGCTGTTTTTT. It encodes CASSLWVNTGELFF.

This chain links TRBV28 with TRBJ2-7; no firm D call. The CDR3 extends over 14 amino acids. Trimming took 7 bases from V and 2 from J, leaving 15 bases between them. The germline gives CDR1 MDHEN, CDR2 SYDVKM. CDR3 protein: CASTQRARTYEQYF. Written as DNA, the CDR3 is TGTGCCAGCACCCAAAGGGCACGTACCTACGAGCAGTACTTC. Together with reference TRBV28 and TRBJ2-7, the CDR3 gives the full variable domain: DVKVTQSSRYLVKRTGEKVFLECVQDMDHENMFWYRQDPGLGLRLIYFSYDVKMKEKGDIPEGYSVSREKKERFSLILESASTNQTSMYLCASTQRARTYEQYFGPGTRLTVT.

The V call is TRBV27, the J call TRBJ2-7; 8 positions match TRBD1. The V gene end was trimmed by 5 bases and the J gene end by 5 bases; junction bases not matched to a gene: 8. The CDR3 contains 14 residues. The germline CDR1 and CDR2 sequences are MNHEY and SMNVEV (reference sequence). CDR3 in DNA: TGTGCCAGCAGTCTAAGGACAGGGTCCCACGAGCAGTACTTC. Translation: CASSLRTGSHEQYF.

The genes are TRBV30 and TRBJ2-6; D unclear. From germline, CDR1 is GTSNPN and CDR2 SVGIG (reference sequence). The CDR3 covers 12 residues. Trimming pared 4 bases from V and 0 bases from J, leaving 1 base between. The chain's CDR3 is CAWNSGANVLTF. As DNA, the CDR3 is TGTGCCTGGAACTCTGGGGCCAACGTCCTGACTTTC.

This clone was counted a few times. The chain couples TRBV10-2 to TRBJ2-7; D might be TRBD1 (6 bases). Trimming took off 3 bases at V and 3 bases at J, with 12 bases between the two ends. CDR1 is WSHSY and CDR2 is SAAADI in the germline V gene. CDR3 size: 14 residues. The CDR3, as DNA: TGCGCCAGCAGTGACTGGACAGCGATCTACGAGCAGTACTTC. Protein: CASSDWTAIYEQYF.

The chain is built from TRBV30 and TRBJ2-3; 8 bases are shared with TRBD2. The trim removed 4 bases at V and 0 bases at J, leaving 6 bases unmatched. Germline V gene lookup returns CDR1 GTSNPN and CDR2 SVGIG (reference sequence). This CDR3 is 15 amino acids long. CDR3 sequence: CAWTSSGLSTDTQYF. CDR3 nucleotides: TGTGCCTGGACGTCTAGCGGGCTTAGCACAGATACGCAGTATTTT.

The chain uses TRBV7-9 and TRBJ1-5, with 9 bases matching TRBD1. The CDR3 runs 16 residues. The germline gives CDR1 SEHNR, CDR2 FQNEAQ (reference sequence). After removal of 5 bases from V and 5 bases from J, the junction contained 10 bases not matched to a gene. The CDR3 DNA sequence: TGTGCCAGCAGCGCCACCGGGACAGGGTTACATCAGCCCCAGCATTTT. It encodes CASSATGTGLHQPQHF.

The rearrangement links TRBV20-1 to TRBJ2-1; the D is unclear. The germline CDR1 and CDR2 sequences are DFQATT and SNEGSKA (reference sequence). The CDR3 has 11 residues. The V end lost 3 bases, the J end lost 3 bases, and 3 bases lay between the germline ends. CDR3 sequence: CSARVYNEQFF. The CDR3 coding sequence is TGCAGTGCTAGGGTCTACAATGAGCAGTTCTTC.

The V and J genes are TRBV4-3 and TRBJ2-1; TRBD2 aligns across 7 bases. The CDR3 has 16 amino acids. Germline CDR1 is LGHNA and CDR2 is YSLEER. After removal of 3 bases from V and 7 bases from J, the junction contained 12 bases not matched to a gene. DNA of the CDR3: TGCGCCAGCAGCCAGGGGGGGTCCCGGATCCGAAATGAGCAGTTCTTC. The encoded protein is CASSQGGSRIRNEQFF.

The genes are TRBV11-3 and TRBJ2-1, with a possible D match to TRBD2 (6 bases). This CDR3 comprises 12 residues. Germline V gene lookup returns CDR1 SGHNT and CDR2 YENEEA. The V gene lost 1 base and the J gene lost 10 bases, with 8 bases spanning the gap. DNA for the CDR3: TGTGCCAGCAGCTTAGGGGGGAGGGAGCAGTTCTTC. Amino acid sequence: CASSLGGREQFF.

The rearrangement joins TRBV11-3 to TRBJ2-5; TRBD1 aligns across 7 bases. The trim removed 1 base at V and 5 bases at J, leaving 7 bases unmatched. The CDR3 sequence is 15 residues long. Per the germline V gene, CDR1 is SGHNT and CDR2 is YENEEA. The CDR3 region has the DNA TGTGCCAGCAGCTTAGGAGGGGGCAGTCGGGAGACCCAGTACTTC. Its protein is CASSLGGGSRETQYF. Based on the CDR3 plus reference TRBV11-3 and TRBJ2-5, the full variable domain is EAGVVQSPRYKIIEKKQPVAFWCNPISGHNTLYWYLQNLGQGPELLIRYENEEAVDDSQLPKDRFSAERLKGVDSTLKIQPAELGDSAVYLCASSLGGGSRETQYFGPGTRLLVL.

This rearrangement joins TRBV30 to TRBJ2-1; TRBD2 agrees at 7 bases. V gave up 0 bases and J gave up 6 bases; unmatched junction bases: 8. Per germline, CDR1 GTSNPN and CDR2 SVGIG (reference sequence). CDR3 length: 15 amino acids. In nucleotides, the CDR3 is TGTGCCTGGAGTGTGGGGTTAGCGGGCCTCAATGAGCAGTTCTTC. Amino acids: CAWSVGLAGLNEQFF.

The chain carries TRBV6-1 and TRBJ2-1; TRBD1 matches 8 bases. Germline V gives CDR1 MNHNS, CDR2 SASEGT. Losses at the gene ends were 4 bases for V and 5 bases for J; bases not matched to a gene: 10. CDR3 length: 16 amino acids. CDR3 coding DNA: TGTGCCAGCAGTGTGTGGGACTGGACAGGGAACAATGAGCAGTTCTTC. Its protein product is CASSVWDWTGNNEQFF.

This rearrangement joins TRBV5-5 to TRBJ2-7, with D perhaps assigned TRBD1 or TRBD2 (6 bases each). The V and J ends lost 3 bases and 1 base respectively, with 11 bases between them. Looked up from germline, CDR1 is SGHKS and CDR2 is YYEKEE (reference sequence). This CDR3 region has 14 residues. CDR3 loop: CASSSTGGSYEQYF. The CDR3 DNA reads TGTGCCAGCAGCTCGACAGGAGGGTCCTACGAGCAGTACTTC.

This clone occurred once. The CDR3 here is CSVGGGYTGELFF. CDR3 DNA sequence: TGCAGCGTCGGGGGGGGATACACCGGGGAGCTGTTTTTT. This rearrangement joins TRBV29-1 to TRBJ2-2, with 8 positions matching TRBD2. Germline values: CDR1 SQVTM, CDR2 ANQGSEA. The V and J ends lost 6 bases and 3 bases, in that order; junction bases with no gene match: 3. The CDR3 is 13 amino acids.

Only a few counts were recorded for this clone. The chain carries TRBV11-2 and TRBJ1-2, with D possibly matching TRBD1 (5 bases). V was trimmed by 1 base and J by 4 bases, leaving 13 bases between them. The germline CDR1 and CDR2 sequences are SGHAT and FQNNGV. This CDR3 is built from 15 residues. This CDR3 is CASSLGVGQGYGYTF. The CDR3 nucleotides read TGTGCCAGCAGCTTAGGAGTGGGGCAGGGCTATGGCTACACCTTC.

The chain couples TRBV7-2 to TRBJ1-5; D is unresolved. With 10 bases removed from V and 0 bases from J, the gap between germline ends came to 10 bases. Germline-derived CDR1 and CDR2 are SGHTA and FQGNSA. The CDR3 has 13 residues. The CDR3 sequence: CATQRGSNQPQHF. Here the CDR3 DNA reads TGTGCCACCCAACGGGGTAGCAATCAGCCCCAGCATTTT.

The chain links TRBV7-4 to TRBJ1-3, with a tentative D call TRBD1 (5 bases). Germline values: CDR1 SGHVT, CDR2 SQSDAQ. This CDR3 is 15 amino acids long. V lost 5 bases and J 0 bases, leaving 11 bases between the germline ends. The CDR3 sequence: CASSRQLYSGNTIYF. The CDR3 nucleotides read TGTGCCAGCAGCCGACAGTTATACTCTGGAAACACCATATATTTT.

The chain links TRBV30 to TRBJ1-5; D call uncertain. CDR3 length: 13 residues. V dropped 8 bases and J dropped 3 bases, with 14 bases sitting between them. The germline CDR1 and CDR2 sequences are GTSNPN and SVGIG (reference sequence). CDR3 protein: CALGSQLNQPQHF. The CDR3 region has the DNA TGTGCCCTGGGATCGCAGCTCAATCAGCCCCAGCATTTT. Full variable domain (remainder filled in from reference TRBV30 and TRBJ1-5): SQTIHQWPATLVQPVGSPLSLECTVEGTSNPNLYWYRQAAGRGLQLLFYSVGIGQISSEVPQNLSASRPQDRQFILSSKKLLLSDSGFYLCALGSQLNQPQHFGDGTRLSIL.

This chain uses TRBV4-1 with TRBJ2-2; TRBD2 matches at 7 bases. CDR3 length: 15 amino acids. V lost 2 bases and J lost 3; bases outside the gene matches: 3. Germline CDR1 is MGHRA and CDR2 is YSYEKL. CDR3 nucleotide sequence: TGCGCCAGCAGCCAACCGGGACTACACACCGGGGAGCTGTTTTTT. Translated, it gives CASSQPGLHTGELFF.

V is TRBV6-1 and J is TRBJ1-1; D remains unclear. V was clipped by 3 bases and J by 11 bases, with 13 bases between them. Germline V gene sequence: CDR1 MNHNS, CDR2 SASEGT. CDR3 size: 12 residues. CDR3 loop: CASSDEGRVAFF. Written as DNA, the CDR3 is TGTGCCAGCAGTGATGAGGGAAGGGTCGCTTTCTTT.

The chain recombines TRBV13 with TRBJ2-7, with D possibly called TRBD1 or TRBD2 (5 bases each). Germline CDR1 reads PRHDT; CDR2 reads FYEKMQ (reference sequence). Trimming stripped 4 bases from V and 7 bases from J, with 23 bases between. The CDR3 runs 16 residues. CDR3 DNA: TGTGCCAGCAGCTGGACCCCGGGGCAGGTGGTAGGGGAGCAGTACTTC. It yields the protein CASSWTPGQVVGEQYF.

The chain has TRBV4-2 and TRBJ2-5; 7 bases are shared with TRBD1. The CDR3 has 14 amino acids. J lost 2 bases, V lost 4 bases, and 4 bases had no gene match. Germline loops: CDR1 LGHNA, CDR2 YNFKEQ. The DNA for the CDR3 is TGTGCCAGCAGCCTAAAACAGGGGCAAGAGACCCAGTACTTC. It encodes CASSLKQGQETQYF.

This sequence joins TRBV2 and TRBJ1-5; 8 nucleotides line up with TRBD1. CDR1 and CDR2 (germline): SNHLY, FYNNEI. This CDR3 contains 13 residues. The J segment lost 6 bases and the V segment lost 10 bases, leaving 8 bases of the junction unmatched. In DNA form, the CDR3 reads TGTGCCATTGGACAGGGTGGGGGTCAGCCCCAGCATTTT. Protein product: CAIGQGGGQPQHF.

This clone has at least ten counts. The chain links TRBV4-1 to TRBJ1-2, with 8 bases that match TRBD1. Germline V gene data show CDR1 as MGHRA and CDR2 as YSYEKL. With V trimmed by 3 bases and J by 4 bases, 13 bases remained unmatched. The CDR3 runs 17 residues. The CDR3 here is CASSHHTSRGRFYGYTF. CDR3 sequence (DNA): TGCGCCAGCAGCCATCATACCTCCAGGGGGCGCTTCTATGGCTACACCTTC.